These 12 T cell receptor beta chains share one sample of origin, sequenced in a study of blood T cell repertoires in COVID-19. Sequencing used immunoSEQ multiplex PCR; TCRdb keeps in-frame clones, though not all of them. Of roughly 77,000 clones in the sample, around 89% were seen once. Specimen: peripheral blood. Receptors originate from a woman older than 75 with active COVID-19.

The sample holds one count of this clone. The chain joins TRBV11-2 to TRBJ2-7, with TRBD2 identical over 10 bases. Losses at the gene ends were 4 bases for V and 2 bases for J; bases not matched to a gene: 5. The CDR3 totals 15 residues. The germline CDR1 and CDR2 sequences are SGHAT and FQNNGV. CDR3 DNA: TGTGCCAGCAGCTCAAGCGGGAGGGCCGCCTACGAGCAGTACTTC. Encoded protein: CASSSSGRAAYEQYF.

This sequence joins TRBV5-5 and TRBJ2-7, with D possibly being TRBD1 (6 bases). The germline V gene has CDR1 SGHKS and CDR2 YYEKEE (reference sequence). V was shortened by 3 bases and J by 4 bases, with 11 bases between the two germline ends. This CDR3 contains 13 residues. The DNA of the CDR3 is TGTGCCAGCAGCTCGGGGACATTATACGAGCAGTACTTC. Its translation is CASSSGTLYEQYF.

The genes are TRBV5-4 and TRBJ2-5; TRBD2 matches 7 bases. V lost 4 bases, J lost 5 bases, and 8 bases stayed unmatched. The CDR3 runs 14 residues. Germline CDR1 and CDR2: SGHNT and YYREEE (reference sequence). The CDR3 protein is CASSGGRELETQYF. CDR3 nucleotide sequence: TGTGCCAGCAGCGGCGGGCGGGAGTTGGAGACCCAGTACTTC.

The chain uses TRBV7-2 and TRBJ2-2, with D perhaps TRBD1 (6 bases). V was clipped by 5 bases and J by 0 bases, with 13 bases between them. In germline, CDR1 is SGHTA, CDR2 FQGNSA. The CDR3 is made up of 16 amino acids. CDR3 bases: TGTGCCAGCAGCCCCGTAGGGGGAGCGAACACCGGGGAGCTGTTTTTT. Translated: CASSPVGGANTGELFF.

CDR3 sequence: CASSLAHRVYGYGYTF. In nucleotides, the CDR3 is TGTGCCAGCAGCTTGGCCCACAGGGTGTACGGCTATGGCTACACCTTC. The gene calls are TRBV7-8 and TRBJ1-2, with a weak D call TRBD1 (6 bases). CDR1 is SGHVS, CDR2 FQNEAQ, per germline. The CDR3 is made up of 16 amino acids. The V gene lost 3 bases and the J gene lost 4 bases, with 18 bases spanning the gap. Looking up the rest from reference TRBV7-8 and TRBJ1-2 gives the full variable domain: GAGVSQSPRYKVAKRGQDVALRCDPISGHVSLFWYQQALGQGPEFLTYFQNEAQLDKSGLPSDRFFAERPEGSVSTLKIQRTQQEDSAVYLCASSLAHRVYGYGYTFGSGTRLTVV.

J is TRBJ2-7 and V is TRBV19, with TRBD2 identical over 11 bases. V shed 3 bases, J shed 4 bases, and the junction held 2 bases outside the gene matches. Germline CDR1 reads LNHDA; CDR2 reads SQIVND (reference sequence). This CDR3 region has 14 residues. CDR3 amino acids: CASSIGTSGYEQYF. The CDR3 DNA follows: TGTGCCAGTAGTATCGGGACTAGCGGATACGAGCAGTACTTC.

The CDR3 DNA is TGTGCCAGCAGTCTAACTAGCGGGAGTCATGAGCAGTTCTTC. Translating gives CASSLTSGSHEQFF. This chain links TRBV6-5 with TRBJ2-1; 11 bases fit TRBD2. V shed 5 bases, J shed 8 bases, and the junction held 5 bases outside the gene matches. This CDR3 spans 14 amino acids. In germline, CDR1 is MNHEY, CDR2 SVGAGI.

This sequence joins TRBV28 and TRBJ2-1; 9 bases line up with TRBD2. The germline V gene encodes CDR1 MDHEN and CDR2 SYDVKM. This CDR3 is built from 16 residues. Trimming at V came to 6 bases and at J to 9 bases, leaving 15 bases not matched to a gene. As DNA, the CDR3 is TGTGCCAGCAGCTCTCTAGCGGGAATGGGCCAGACTGAGCAGTTCTTC. It encodes CASSSLAGMGQTEQFF.

The chain couples TRBV3-1 (or the pseudogene TRBV3-2) to TRBJ2-5; the match to TRBD1 covers 7 bases. The CDR3 runs 13 residues. Trimming cost V 7 bases and J 5 bases; bases outside gene matches: 7. In germline, CDR1 is LGHDT, CDR2 YNNKEL (reference sequence). This chain's CDR3 is CASTRTGQETQYF. Here the CDR3 DNA reads TGTGCCAGCACCCGGACAGGCCAGGAGACCCAGTACTTC.

The chain carries TRBV10-2 and TRBJ2-1, with D possibly TRBD2 on 7 matching bases. There are 18 residues in the CDR3. Trimming left V 6 bases short and J 4 bases short, with 25 bases between. Germline-derived CDR1 and CDR2 are WSHSY and SAAADI. CDR3: CASSDPRGAGVNYNEQFF. The CDR3 bases are TGCGCCAGCAGCGACCCCCGGGGGGCGGGAGTAAATTACAATGAGCAGTTCTTC.

J is TRBJ2-1 and V is TRBV15, with D tentatively TRBD1 (5 bases). This CDR3 is 13 amino acids long. Trimming pared 0 bases from V and 14 bases from J, leaving 14 bases between. The germline CDR1 and CDR2 sequences are LNHNV and YYDKDF (reference sequence). For the CDR3, the DNA is TGTGCCACCAGCAGAGAATTAGTTAAGGGGAAGTTCTTC. Translation gives CATSRELVKGKFF.

J is TRBJ1-4 and V is TRBV10-3; D not certain. V was clipped by 3 bases and J by 7 bases, with 9 bases between them. The CDR3 spans 13 residues. Germline V gene lookup returns CDR1 ENHRY and CDR2 SYGVKD. The CDR3 DNA follows: TGTGCCATCAGTGACGAGGCGGGTGAAAAACTGTTTTTT. It yields the protein CAISDEAGEKLFF.